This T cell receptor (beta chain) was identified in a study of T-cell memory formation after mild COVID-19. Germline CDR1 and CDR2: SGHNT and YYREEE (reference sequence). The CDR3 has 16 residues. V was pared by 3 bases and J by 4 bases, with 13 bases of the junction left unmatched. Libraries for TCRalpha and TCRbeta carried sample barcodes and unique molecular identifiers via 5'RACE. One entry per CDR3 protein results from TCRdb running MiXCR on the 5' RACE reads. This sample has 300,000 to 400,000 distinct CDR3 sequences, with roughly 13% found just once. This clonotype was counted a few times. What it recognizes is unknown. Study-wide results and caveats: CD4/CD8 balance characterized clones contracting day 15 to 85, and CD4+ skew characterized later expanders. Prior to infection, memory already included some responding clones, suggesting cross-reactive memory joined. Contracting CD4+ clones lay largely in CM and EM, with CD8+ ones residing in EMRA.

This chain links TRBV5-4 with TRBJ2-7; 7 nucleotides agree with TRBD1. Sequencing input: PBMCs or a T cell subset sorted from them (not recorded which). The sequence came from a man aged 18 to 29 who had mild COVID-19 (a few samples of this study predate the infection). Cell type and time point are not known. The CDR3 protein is CASSSGPGTESYEQYV. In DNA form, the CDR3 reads TGTGCCAGCAGCTCGGGCCCCGGGACAGAGAGTTACGAGCAGTACGTC.